This T cell receptor beta chain was found in a study of cytomegalovirus exposure and HLA in healthy donors. For the study at large: Later, an analysis reported that the 130 or so validation repertoires had used the same platform as the 500 to 750 first-cohort repertoires.

A remark on this clone: The antigen is unknown.

The CDR3 extends over 14 amino acids. Germline CDR1 is SGHNT and CDR2 is YYREEE (reference sequence). V shed 2 bases and J 4 bases; nucleotides not matched to a gene: 5. Assay: immunoSEQ multiplex PCR; the TCRdb copy retains only in-frame clones and omits some. The sample holds some 59,000 clones, roughly nine tenths seen once. Study-wide results and caveats: TCR beta chains numbering under 200 were designated cytomegalovirus-associated.

The chain combines TRBV5-4 with TRBJ2-5; 7 bases are shared with TRBD2. This clonotype was sampled from a woman aged 18-29 years in good health and CMV-seronegative. Sequencing input: PBMCs. The CDR3 sequence is CASSLVGTIETQYF. The CDR3 coding sequence is TGTGCCAGCAGCTTAGTGGGGACTATAGAGACCCAGTACTTC.